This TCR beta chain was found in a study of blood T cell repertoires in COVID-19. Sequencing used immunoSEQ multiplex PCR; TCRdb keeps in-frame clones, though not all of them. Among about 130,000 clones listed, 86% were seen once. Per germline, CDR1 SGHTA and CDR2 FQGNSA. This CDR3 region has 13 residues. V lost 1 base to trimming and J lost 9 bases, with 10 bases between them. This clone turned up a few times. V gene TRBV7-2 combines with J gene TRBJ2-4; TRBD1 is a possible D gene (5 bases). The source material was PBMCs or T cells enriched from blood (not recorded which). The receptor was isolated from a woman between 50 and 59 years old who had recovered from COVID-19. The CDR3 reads CASSLDGTGIQYF. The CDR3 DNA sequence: TGTGCCAGCAGCTTAGACGGTACAGGCATTCAGTACTTC.